A single sample gave rise to the 24 T cell receptor beta chains below, sequenced in a study of Ad26.COV2.S vaccination and SARS-CoV-2 variants (dated by TCRdb to the early 2020s). Libraries were made using the immunoSEQ multiplex PCR assay. TCRdb limited this immuneACCESS table to in-frame rearrangements with V and J called. A share of clones is missing; checked studies link under half to unresolved V genes, and the rest is unexplained. This sample is represented by about 400,000 clones; about four fifths of them were singletons. The ten top clones hold just under 7.5% of the sample. The treatment or condition label corresponds to: around 19 received Ad26.COV2.S at low or high dose, single or two shots; several received placebo; per-sample allocation not given. For vaccine and placebo recipients, repertoires were sequenced using samples collected on day 63 after the first injection. The sample in question was peripheral blood, obtained in a trial of Ad26.COV2.S vaccine versus placebo. Source of these receptors: a person aged 18-60 years who received the Ad26.COV2.S COVID-19 vaccine or a placebo.

This rearrangement joins TRBV3-1 (or the pseudogene TRBV3-2) to TRBJ2-1; unclear D gene. The ends were cut back, 1 base at V and 3 bases at J, with 1 base in the middle. From germline, CDR1 is LGHDT and CDR2 YNNKEL (reference sequence). The CDR3 covers 12 residues. The CDR3 spells CASSQVYNEQFF. CDR3 in DNA: TGTGCCAGCAGCCAAGTCTACAATGAGCAGTTCTTC.

This clone has just a few counts. The J gene is TRBJ1-1, the V gene TRBV9; D not resolved. The CDR3 contains 14 residues. Germline V gene lookup returns CDR1 SGDLS and CDR2 YYNGEE. The V and J ends lost 3 bases and 2 bases respectively, with 11 bases between them. Here the CDR3 DNA reads TGTGCCAGCAGCGCGGGCACACACAACACTGAAGCTTTCTTT. It encodes CASSAGTHNTEAFF.

This clone was observed a handful of times. The chain combines TRBV6-5 with TRBJ2-3; 12 bases line up with TRBD2. With 7 bases clipped from V and 4 bases from J, the junction kept 6 bases outside the gene matches. The CDR3 is made up of 15 amino acids. Germline assignment: CDR1 MNHEY and CDR2 SVGAGI. CDR3: CASNRLAGDADTQYF. CDR3 coding DNA: TGTGCCAGCAATCGACTAGCGGGAGACGCAGATACGCAGTATTTT.

This sequence joins TRBV6-4 and TRBJ1-2; D uncertain. The CDR3 is made up of 12 amino acids. From germline, CDR1 is MRHNA and CDR2 SNTAGT. The germline V and J ends were trimmed by 0 bases and 8 bases, with 7 bases remaining between them. CDR3: CASSDSNSGYTF. The CDR3 DNA reads TGTGCCAGCAGTGACTCTAACAGCGGCTACACCTTC.

This sequence joins TRBV15 and TRBJ1-1; 7 nucleotides match TRBD1. The CDR3 spans 13 residues. Germline-derived CDR1 and CDR2 are LNHNV and YYDKDF (reference sequence). V was clipped by 5 bases and J by 4 bases; unmatched bases: 4. DNA of the CDR3: TGTGCCACCAGCCTCGACAGGGCCACTGAAGCTTTCTTT. Its protein product is CATSLDRATEAFF.

This chain joins TRBV7-2 and TRBJ1-6; D gene uncertain. Germline CDR1 SGHTA, CDR2 FQGNSA. CDR3 length equals 13 residues. V was pared by 4 bases and J by 7 bases, with 8 bases between. CDR3 protein: CASSYFRNSPLHF. The CDR3 DNA sequence: TGTGCCAGCAGCTACTTTCGCAATTCACCCCTCCACTTT.

CDR3: CASKKIETQYF. The DNA of the CDR3 is TGTGCCAGCAAGAAGATAGAGACCCAGTACTTC. The chain has TRBV12-3 or TRBV12-4 and TRBJ2-5; unclear D gene. V lost 7 bases to trimming and J lost 4 bases, with 7 bases between them. This CDR3 has 11 amino acids.

The V gene is TRBV6-5, the J gene TRBJ1-2; D perhaps matches TRBD1 (5 bases). This CDR3 has 14 amino acids. The ends were cut back, 6 bases at V and 7 bases at J, with 18 bases in the middle. Germline assignment: CDR1 MNHEY and CDR2 SVGAGI. CDR3 protein: CASSGDRILGGYTF. CDR3 DNA: TGTGCCAGCAGCGGGGACCGGATACTGGGTGGCTACACCTTC.

The sample holds one count of this clone. The chain uses TRBV5-1 and TRBJ2-5, with a tentative D call TRBD2 (6 bases). This CDR3 comprises 14 residues. Trimming stripped 4 bases from V and 3 bases from J, with 13 bases between. Germline CDR1 and CDR2: SGHRS and YFSETQ. The CDR3 nucleotides read TGCGCCAGCAGCACGCTCGGCGGGAAAGAGACCCAGTACTTC. This gives the protein CASSTLGGKETQYF.

This chain joins TRBV11-3 and TRBJ2-3; perhaps TRBD2 as D (6 bases). Between the trimmed V and J ends, which lost 5 bases and 1 base, there was a span of 16 bases. CDR1 is SGHNT, CDR2 YENEEA, per germline. The CDR3 covers 16 residues. The CDR3 DNA follows: TGTGCCAGCAGCCAGAGGAGCGGGTATCGCACAGATACGCAGTATTTT. Translated: CASSQRSGYRTDTQYF.

The genes are TRBV5-1 and TRBJ1-4; 10 nucleotides agree with TRBD1. Losses at the gene ends were 5 bases for V and 5 bases for J; bases not matched to a gene: 6. This CDR3 is 15 amino acids long. Germline assignment: CDR1 SGHRS and CDR2 YFSETQ. The CDR3 sequence is CASSRGQGTNEKLFF. CDR3 DNA: TGCGCCAGCAGTAGGGGACAGGGGACAAATGAAAAACTGTTTTTT.

This clone was found a few times. The rearrangement joins TRBV12-5 to TRBJ1-5; 7 bases match TRBD1. V lost 4 bases, J lost 7 bases, and 10 bases stayed unmatched. The CDR3 has 15 residues. Per the germline V gene, CDR1 is LGHNT and CDR2 is FRNRAP. CDR3 in DNA: TGTGCTAGTGGTTCACCCTCACAGGGGAACCAGCCCCAGCATTTT. This encodes CASGSPSQGNQPQHF.

The chain joins TRBV4-1 to TRBJ2-7; the D gene could be TRBD1 or TRBD2 (6 bases each). Trimming left V 4 bases short and J 2 bases short, with 18 bases between. CDR3 length: 16 amino acids. From germline, CDR1 is MGHRA and CDR2 YSYEKL. The CDR3 loop is CASSRTGPRRAYEQYF. CDR3 nucleotide sequence: TGCGCCAGCAGCCGCACAGGGCCCCGGAGGGCCTACGAGCAGTACTTC.

This clone was seen more than once but under ten times. The V call is TRBV2, the J call TRBJ1-4; possible D gene TRBD1, 6 bases. This CDR3 is built from 14 residues. From germline, CDR1 is SNHLY and CDR2 FYNNEI. Trimming removed 7 bases from V and 3 bases from J, with 12 bases in between. CDR3 protein: CASKQGRANEKLFF. The CDR3 bases are TGTGCCAGCAAACAGGGTAGGGCTAATGAAAAACTGTTTTTT.

This clone was observed once. The chain is built from TRBV4-1 and TRBJ2-1; TRBD2 aligns across 14 bases. The CDR3 totals 15 residues. Germline CDR1 reads MGHRA; CDR2 reads YSYEKL. Losses at the gene ends were 3 bases for V and 6 bases for J; bases not matched to a gene: 1. CDR3 coding DNA: TGCGCCAGCAGCCAGGGACTAGCGGGAGCCAATGAGCAGTTCTTC. This sequence encodes CASSQGLAGANEQFF.

The CDR3 sequence is CASSEGALEAYEQYF. The CDR3 DNA sequence: TGTGCCAGCAGTGAAGGGGCTCTCGAAGCCTACGAGCAGTACTTC. The rearrangement joins TRBV6-1 to TRBJ2-7; D gene unclear. V lost 1 base and J 2 bases, leaving 12 bases between the germline ends. Germline V CDR1 and CDR2: MNHNS, SASEGT. This CDR3 contains 15 residues.

The genes are TRBV19 and TRBJ2-3; D is ambiguous. Germline CDR1 reads LNHDA; CDR2 reads SQIVND (reference sequence). The CDR3 runs 14 residues. V was trimmed by 2 bases and J by 6 bases, leaving 12 bases between them. The CDR3 sequence: CASSIPQQFDTQYF. CDR3 nucleotides: TGTGCCAGTAGTATACCCCAGCAGTTCGATACGCAGTATTTT.

The V gene is TRBV21-1, the J gene TRBJ2-3. TRBV21-1 is an annotated pseudogene. This CDR3 has 17 residues. CDR3 nucleotides: TGTGCCAGCAGCAAAGAGGCGGATTCGGGGCGGACAGATACGCAGTATTTT. This gives the protein CASSKEADSGRTDTQYF.

The J gene is TRBJ2-2, the V gene TRBV27, with no clear D. CDR3 length: 13 residues. Germline CDR1 and CDR2: MNHEY and SMNVEV (reference sequence). Trimming removed 6 bases at V and 0 bases at J, with 5 bases between. CDR3 nucleotides: TGTGCCAGCAGGGCTACGAACACCGGGGAGCTGTTTTTT. It translates to CASRATNTGELFF.

The chain recombines TRBV6-2 or TRBV6-3 with TRBJ1-6; D is undetermined. In germline, CDR1 is MNHEY, CDR2 SVGEGT. The ends were cut back, 2 bases at V and 3 bases at J, with 5 bases in the middle. The CDR3 length is 14 residues. The CDR3 coding sequence is TGTGCCAGCAGTTACACGGTCTATAATTCACCCCTCCACTTT. It translates to CASSYTVYNSPLHF.

This clone was observed a handful of times. V usage is TRBV6-2 or TRBV6-3 and J usage is TRBJ2-7; no clear D. The CDR3 loop spans 14 amino acids. Germline V CDR1 and CDR2: MNHEY, SVGEGT. V was clipped by 4 bases and J by 4 bases, with 14 bases between them. The CDR3 DNA reads TGTGCCAGCAGTTCTTCTGCGAGAATTTACGAGCAGTACTTC. Encoded protein: CASSSSARIYEQYF.

The sample holds a few counts of this clone. The rearrangement links TRBV2 to TRBJ2-1; D is perhaps TRBD2 (6 bases). In germline, CDR1 is SNHLY, CDR2 FYNNEI. Deletions cut 2 bases from V and 10 bases from J, with 15 bases between. CDR3 size: 14 residues. CDR3 in DNA: TGTGCCAGCAGTGAACCACTAGTTGGAGGGGAGCAGTTCTTC. Translated, it gives CASSEPLVGGEQFF.

The V call is TRBV7-2, the J call TRBJ1-4; TRBD1 aligns across 10 bases. This CDR3 has 14 amino acids. V shed 5 bases and J 8 bases; nucleotides not matched to a gene: 5. Per the germline V gene, CDR1 is SGHTA and CDR2 is FQGNSA. The CDR3 DNA reads TGTGCCAGCAGCATGACAGGGGGCCCAGAAAAACTGTTTTTT. This gives the protein CASSMTGGPEKLFF.

The gene calls are TRBV5-1 and TRBJ1-2, with D possibly matching TRBD1 (5 bases). The CDR3 contains 15 residues. V lost 0 bases and J 8 bases, leaving 17 bases between the germline ends. CDR1 and CDR2 (germline): SGHRS, YFSETQ. This CDR3 reads CASSLGPGGQGGYTF. The CDR3 DNA follows: TGCGCCAGCAGCTTGGGGCCCGGGGGTCAGGGAGGCTACACCTTC.